This T cell receptor (beta chain) was retrieved from a study of CD8 T cells in ankylosing spondylitis. This clonotype was seen only a few times. The target antigen is unknown. In TCRdb, the 5' RACE reads were re-called with MiXCR into one record per CDR3 protein. The sample has under 250,000 distinct CDR3 sequences; roughly 32% are singletons. Study results and limitations: The clones that were linked to disease were reported to be significantly enriched in matched synovial fluid samples from ankylosing spondylitis patients. Made up of about eight highly homologous variants, a TCR beta motif appeared characteristic of ankylosing spondylitis blood. Prior literature has documented some motif variants in synovial fluid and blood from reactive arthritis.

The V gene lost 5 bases and the J gene lost 2 bases, with 19 bases spanning the gap. CDR3 length: 17 residues. The source material was blood, either unsorted or a sorted T cell fraction (not recorded which). This sequence was found in a male donor with ankylosing spondylitis or in good health (not recorded which). The gene calls are TRBV12-3 or TRBV12-4 and TRBJ2-1, with D possibly TRBD2 on 7 matching bases. The CDR3 loop reads CASSPSNMGGPYNEQFF. In nucleotides, the CDR3 is TGTGCCAGCAGTCCATCCAATATGGGGGGGCCCTACAATGAGCAGTTCTTC.